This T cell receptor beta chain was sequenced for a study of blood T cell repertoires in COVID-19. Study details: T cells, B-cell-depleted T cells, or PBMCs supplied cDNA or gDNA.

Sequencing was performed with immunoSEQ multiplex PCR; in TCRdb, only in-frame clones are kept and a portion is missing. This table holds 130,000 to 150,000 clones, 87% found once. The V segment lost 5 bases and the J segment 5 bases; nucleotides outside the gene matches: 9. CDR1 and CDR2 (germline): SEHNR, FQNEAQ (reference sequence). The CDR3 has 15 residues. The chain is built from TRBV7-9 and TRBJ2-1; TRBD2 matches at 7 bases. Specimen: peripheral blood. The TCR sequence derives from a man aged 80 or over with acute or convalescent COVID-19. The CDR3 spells CASSPTRGRDNEQFF. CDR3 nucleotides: TGTGCCAGCAGCCCCACTCGCGGGAGAGACAATGAGCAGTTCTTC.